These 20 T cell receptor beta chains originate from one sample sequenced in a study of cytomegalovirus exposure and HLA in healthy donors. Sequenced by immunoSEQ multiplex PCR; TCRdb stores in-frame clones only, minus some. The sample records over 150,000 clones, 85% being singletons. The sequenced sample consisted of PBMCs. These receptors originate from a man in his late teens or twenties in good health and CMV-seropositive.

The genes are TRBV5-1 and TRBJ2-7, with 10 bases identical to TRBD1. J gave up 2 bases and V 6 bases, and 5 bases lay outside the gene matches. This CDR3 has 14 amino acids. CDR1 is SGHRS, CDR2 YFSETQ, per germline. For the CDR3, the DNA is TGCGCCAGCAACCGGGACAGGGGCACCTACGAGCAGTACTTC. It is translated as CASNRDRGTYEQYF.

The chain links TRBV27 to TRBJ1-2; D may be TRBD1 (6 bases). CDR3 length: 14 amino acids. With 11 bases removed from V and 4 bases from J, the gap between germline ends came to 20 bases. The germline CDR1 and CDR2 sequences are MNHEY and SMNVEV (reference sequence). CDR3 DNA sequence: TGTGCCGCACGTTCGACAGGCTTAGGCTATGGCTACACCTTC. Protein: CAARSTGLGYGYTF.

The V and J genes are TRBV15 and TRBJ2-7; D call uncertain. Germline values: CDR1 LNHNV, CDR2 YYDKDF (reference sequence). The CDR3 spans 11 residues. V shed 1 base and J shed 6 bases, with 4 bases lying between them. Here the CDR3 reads CATSRGLEQYF. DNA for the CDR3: TGTGCCACCAGCAGAGGGCTCGAGCAGTACTTC. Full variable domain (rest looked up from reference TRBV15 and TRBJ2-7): DAMVIQNPRYQVTQFGKPVTLSCSQTLNHNVMYWYQQKSSQAPKLLFHYYDKDFNNEADTPDNFQSRRPNTSFCFLDIRSPGLGDTAMYLCATSRGLEQYFGPGTRLTVT.

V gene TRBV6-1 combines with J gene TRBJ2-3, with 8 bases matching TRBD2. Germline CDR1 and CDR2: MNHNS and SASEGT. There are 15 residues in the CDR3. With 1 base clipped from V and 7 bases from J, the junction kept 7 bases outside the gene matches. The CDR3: CASSEGGLAGYTQYF. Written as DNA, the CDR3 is TGTGCCAGCAGTGAAGGGGGCCTAGCGGGTTATACGCAGTATTTT.

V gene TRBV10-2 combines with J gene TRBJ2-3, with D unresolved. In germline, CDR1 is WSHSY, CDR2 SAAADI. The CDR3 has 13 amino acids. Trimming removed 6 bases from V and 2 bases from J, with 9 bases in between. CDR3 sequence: CASRAPPTDTQYF. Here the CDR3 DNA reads TGCGCCAGCAGGGCTCCCCCCACAGATACGCAGTATTTT.

DNA of the CDR3: TGTGCCAGCAGGTCGGGTACCGGGGAGCTGTTTTTT. It translates to CASRSGTGELFF. The rearrangement links TRBV9 to TRBJ2-2; D remains ambiguous. CDR1 and CDR2 (germline): SGDLS, YYNGEE. The germline V and J ends were trimmed by 5 bases and 5 bases, with 7 bases remaining between them. The CDR3 loop spans 12 amino acids.

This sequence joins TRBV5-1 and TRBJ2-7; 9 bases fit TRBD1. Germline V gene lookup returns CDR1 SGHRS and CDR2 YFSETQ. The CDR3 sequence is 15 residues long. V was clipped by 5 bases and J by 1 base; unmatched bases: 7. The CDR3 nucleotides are TGCGCCAGCAGGGCCGGGACAGGGCTTTCCTACGAGCAGTACTTC. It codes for CASRAGTGLSYEQYF.

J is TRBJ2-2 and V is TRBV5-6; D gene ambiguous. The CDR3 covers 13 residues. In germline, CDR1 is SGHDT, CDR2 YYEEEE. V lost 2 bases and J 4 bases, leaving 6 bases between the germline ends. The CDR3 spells CASSFKATGELFF. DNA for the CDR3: TGTGCCAGCAGCTTCAAAGCCACCGGGGAGCTGTTTTTT.

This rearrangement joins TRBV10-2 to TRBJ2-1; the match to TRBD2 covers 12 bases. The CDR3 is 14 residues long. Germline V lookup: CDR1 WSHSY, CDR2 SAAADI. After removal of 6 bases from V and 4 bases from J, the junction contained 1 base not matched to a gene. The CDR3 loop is CASRTSGGYNEQFF. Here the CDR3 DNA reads TGCGCCAGCAGGACTAGCGGGGGTTACAATGAGCAGTTCTTC.

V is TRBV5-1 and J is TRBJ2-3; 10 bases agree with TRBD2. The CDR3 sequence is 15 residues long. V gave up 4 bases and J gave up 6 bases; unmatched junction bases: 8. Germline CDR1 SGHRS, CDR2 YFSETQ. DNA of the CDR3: TGCGCCAGCAGCGCGGCTAGCGGGGGCGCGGATACGCAGTATTTT. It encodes CASSAASGGADTQYF.

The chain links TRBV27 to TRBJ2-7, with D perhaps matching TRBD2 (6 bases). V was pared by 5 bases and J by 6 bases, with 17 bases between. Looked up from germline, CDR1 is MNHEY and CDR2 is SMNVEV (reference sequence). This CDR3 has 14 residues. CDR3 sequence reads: CASSPWDSGGEQYF. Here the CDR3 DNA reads TGTGCCAGCAGTCCCTGGGACTCAGGAGGCGAGCAGTACTTC.

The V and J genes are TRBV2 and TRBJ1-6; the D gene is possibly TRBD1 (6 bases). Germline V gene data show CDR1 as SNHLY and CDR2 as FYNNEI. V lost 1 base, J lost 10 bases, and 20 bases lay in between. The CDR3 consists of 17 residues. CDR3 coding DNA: TGTGCCAGCAGTGAAGTTGGGGGGGCAGTAGATTGGTCACCCCTCCACTTT. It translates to CASSEVGGAVDWSPLHF.

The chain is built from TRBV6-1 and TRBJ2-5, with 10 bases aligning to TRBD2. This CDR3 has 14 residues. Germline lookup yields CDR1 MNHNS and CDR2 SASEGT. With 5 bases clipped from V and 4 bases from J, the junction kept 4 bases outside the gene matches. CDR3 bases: TGTGCCAGCAGTCGCCAGCGGGAGGGAGAGACCCAGTACTTC. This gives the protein CASSRQREGETQYF.

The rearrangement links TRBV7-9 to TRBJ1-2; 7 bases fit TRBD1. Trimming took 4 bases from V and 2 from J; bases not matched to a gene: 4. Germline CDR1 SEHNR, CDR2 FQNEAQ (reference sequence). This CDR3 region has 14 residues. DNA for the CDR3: TGTGCCAGCAGCTCGGCAGGGGGGAACTATGGCTACACCTTC. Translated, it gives CASSSAGGNYGYTF.

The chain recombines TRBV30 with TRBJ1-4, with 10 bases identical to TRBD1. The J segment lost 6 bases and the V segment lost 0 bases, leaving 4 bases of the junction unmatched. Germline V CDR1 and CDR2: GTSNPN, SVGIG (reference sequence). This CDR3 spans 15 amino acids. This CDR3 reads CAWSVPGTGDEKLFF. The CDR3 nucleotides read TGTGCCTGGAGTGTACCCGGGACAGGGGATGAAAAACTGTTTTTT.

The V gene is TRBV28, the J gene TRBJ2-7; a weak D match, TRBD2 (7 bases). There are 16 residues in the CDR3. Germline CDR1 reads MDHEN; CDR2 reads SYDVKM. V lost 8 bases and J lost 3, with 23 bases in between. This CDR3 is CASRSVGGGSFYEQYF. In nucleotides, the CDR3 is TGTGCCAGCCGGTCGGTAGGGGGGGGGTCTTTCTACGAGCAGTACTTC. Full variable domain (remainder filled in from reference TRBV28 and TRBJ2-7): DVKVTQSSRYLVKRTGEKVFLECVQDMDHENMFWYRQDPGLGLRLIYFSYDVKMKEKGDIPEGYSVSREKKERFSLILESASTNQTSMYLCASRSVGGGSFYEQYFGPGTRLTVT.

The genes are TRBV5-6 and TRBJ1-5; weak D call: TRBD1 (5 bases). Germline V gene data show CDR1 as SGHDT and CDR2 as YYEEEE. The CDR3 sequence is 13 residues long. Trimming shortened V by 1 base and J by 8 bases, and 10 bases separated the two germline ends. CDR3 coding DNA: TGTGCCAGCAGCTTGACAGGAGACGAGCCCCAGCATTTT. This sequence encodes CASSLTGDEPQHF.

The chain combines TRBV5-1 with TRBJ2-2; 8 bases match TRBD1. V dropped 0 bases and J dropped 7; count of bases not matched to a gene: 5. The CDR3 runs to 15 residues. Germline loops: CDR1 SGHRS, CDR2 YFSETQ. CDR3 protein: CASSLVGQGDGELFF. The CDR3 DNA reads TGCGCCAGCAGCTTGGTCGGACAGGGCGACGGGGAGCTGTTTTTT.

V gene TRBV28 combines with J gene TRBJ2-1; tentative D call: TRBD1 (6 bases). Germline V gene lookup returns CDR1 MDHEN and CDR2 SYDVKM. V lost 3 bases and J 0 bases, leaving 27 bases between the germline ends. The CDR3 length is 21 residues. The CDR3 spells CASSFREDTFEGVTSYNEQFF. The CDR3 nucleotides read TGTGCCAGCAGTTTTCGCGAGGACACCTTTGAGGGGGTGACCTCCTACAATGAGCAGTTCTTC. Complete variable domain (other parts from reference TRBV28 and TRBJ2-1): DVKVTQSSRYLVKRTGEKVFLECVQDMDHENMFWYRQDPGLGLRLIYFSYDVKMKEKGDIPEGYSVSREKKERFSLILESASTNQTSMYLCASSFREDTFEGVTSYNEQFFGPGTRLTVL.

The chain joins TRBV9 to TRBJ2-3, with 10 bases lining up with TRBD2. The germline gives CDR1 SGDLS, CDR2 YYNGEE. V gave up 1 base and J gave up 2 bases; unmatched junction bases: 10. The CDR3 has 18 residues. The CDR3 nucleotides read TGTGCCAGCAGCGTATCCCCCCCGACTAGCGGGTTCACAGATACGCAGTATTTT. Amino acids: CASSVSPPTSGFTDTQYF.